The 20 T cell receptor beta chains given below trace back to one sample, sequenced in a study of T cell repertoires in cytomegalovirus infection (dated 2019 in TCRdb). Their antigens remain unidentified. The sequencer was an Illumina HiSeq 1500. TCRdb ran its own pipeline on the public reads, namely fastp trimming at Q25 and MiXCR clone calling, and kept in-frame beta chains. Entries that share a CDR3 protein sequence are merged under the most common genes and DNA. The table for this sample lists 700,000 to 900,000 distinct CDR3 sequences; 25% to 35% of them were counted only once. Jointly, the top ten make up 10% to 15% of the sample. What this sample's treatment or condition label stands for: in vitro stimulation with specific CMV peptide epitopes to enrich CMV-specific T cells. Here the sequenced sample was cultured CD8+ T cells from PBMCs, taken from culture after CMV antigen stimulation. Source of these receptors: a human donor in good health (CMV status not recorded). Some clones in this sample may be carry-over from other donors' samples.

This clonotype was seen a single time. Relative to the germline gene, one junction end is altered; a read error may explain this. The rearrangement uses TRBV6-2 or TRBV6-3 and TRBJ2-2, with D possibly matching TRBD1 (6 bases). This CDR3 comprises 18 residues. Per germline, CDR1 MNHEY and CDR2 SVGEGT. The CDR3 DNA reads as TGTGCCAGCGGTTACTCCGGCAGGGGACCATCGAACACCGGGGAGCTGTTTTTT. It is translated as CASGYSGRGPSNTGELFF.

CDR3 protein: CASSFGRPNQPQHF. The DNA for the CDR3 is TGTGCCAGCAGTTTTGGCAGACCGAATCAGCCCCAGCATTTT. The rearrangement links TRBV12-3 or TRBV12-4 to TRBJ1-5; D gene uncertain. Trimming removed 3 bases at V and 4 bases at J, with 10 bases between. The CDR3 totals 14 residues.

This clonotype occurred a few times. CDR3 amino acids: CSVEDPESTQETQYF. CDR3 nucleotides: TGCAGCGTTGAAGATCCGGAATCGACCCAAGAGACCCAGTACTTC. The chain combines TRBV29-1 with TRBJ2-5; D unresolved. This CDR3 region has 15 residues. V was clipped by 0 bases and J by 1 base, with 12 bases between them. Germline-derived CDR1 and CDR2 are SQVTM and ANQGSEA.

V is TRBV27 and J is TRBJ2-7, with 9 nucleotides matching TRBD1. This CDR3 is 18 amino acids long. Germline V gene sequence: CDR1 MNHEY, CDR2 SMNVEV (reference sequence). V lost 3 bases to trimming and J lost 3 bases; unmatched junction nucleotides: 15. Here the CDR3 reads CASSFFPPGTGKIYEQYF. The DNA of the CDR3 is TGTGCCAGCAGTTTCTTTCCTCCCGGGACAGGGAAAATCTACGAGCAGTACTTC.

This clonotype occurred many times. This sequence joins TRBV6-1 and TRBJ2-1; no definite D call. This CDR3 comprises 14 residues. The germline V gene encodes CDR1 MNHNS and CDR2 SASEGT. V lost 5 bases to trimming and J lost 9 bases, with 17 bases between them. This chain's CDR3 is CASSSAGSFGEQFF. CDR3 DNA sequence: TGTGCCAGCAGTTCGGCAGGATCCTTCGGTGAGCAGTTCTTC.

The V call is TRBV6-1, the J call TRBJ2-7, with D uncertain. Trimming removed 6 bases from V and 7 bases from J, with 16 bases in between. Germline lookup yields CDR1 MNHNS and CDR2 SASEGT. The CDR3 consists of 13 residues. CDR3 loop: CASSALKSWEQYV. DNA for the CDR3: TGTGCCAGCAGCGCCCTAAAATCCTGGGAGCAGTACGTC.

This clonotype was seen more than once but under ten times. The chain is built from TRBV6-6 and TRBJ1-5, with D possibly matching TRBD1 (5 bases). Trimming pared 3 bases from V and 4 bases from J, leaving 16 bases between. CDR3 size: 16 residues. Germline V gene lookup returns CDR1 MNHNY and CDR2 SVGAGI (reference sequence). CDR3 residues: CASSYQGKLVNQPQHF. For the CDR3, the DNA is TGTGCCAGCAGTTATCAGGGTAAATTGGTAAATCAGCCCCAGCATTTT.

This clonotype was observed at least ten times. J is TRBJ2-3 and V is TRBV7-8; D might be TRBD2 (6 bases). Germline V gives CDR1 SGHVS, CDR2 FQNEAQ. The V and J ends lost 3 bases and 0 bases respectively, with 16 bases between them. This CDR3 is 17 amino acids long. The CDR3 nucleotides read TGTGCCAGCAGCTTTTATTGGAGGGACTCTAGCACAGATACGCAGTATTTT. Amino acid sequence: CASSFYWRDSSTDTQYF.

The genes are TRBV5-6 and TRBJ2-7, with D possibly matching TRBD2 (6 bases). V shed 4 bases and J shed 5 bases, with 16 bases lying between them. Germline lookup yields CDR1 SGHDT and CDR2 YYEEEE. This CDR3 is 14 amino acids long. The CDR3 coding sequence is TGTGCCAGCAGCACTAGACACGGGAGTGACGAGCAGTACGTC. Translated: CASSTRHGSDEQYV.

The sample holds a few counts of this clonotype. The V call is TRBV5-5, the J call TRBJ2-3, with TRBD2 matching 10 bases. This CDR3 has 18 residues. V lost 3 bases, J lost 1 base, and 11 bases stayed unmatched. In germline, CDR1 is SGHKS, CDR2 YYEKEE (reference sequence). The CDR3: CASSSSFTGTSGTDTQYF. CDR3 DNA sequence: TGTGCCAGCAGCTCGTCTTTTACCGGGACTAGCGGCACAGATACGCAGTATTTT.

This clonotype was seen only a few times. The chain combines TRBV28 with TRBJ1-1; no clear D. This CDR3 is built from 14 residues. CDR1 is MDHEN, CDR2 SYDVKM, per germline. V lost 3 bases to trimming and J lost 11 bases, with 19 bases between them. CDR3 sequence reads: CASSFLWFRVDAFF. CDR3 nucleotides: TGTGCCAGCAGTTTTCTCTGGTTTCGGGTTGACGCTTTCTTT.

This clonotype appeared once. The genes are TRBV27 and TRBJ2-5, with D hard to call. Trimming removed 5 bases from V and 5 bases from J, with 12 bases in between. Germline V gene data show CDR1 as MNHEY and CDR2 as SMNVEV (reference sequence). The CDR3 contains 13 residues. In DNA form, the CDR3 reads TGTGCCAGCAGTATCACCGTTAGGGAGACCCAGTACTTC. Its protein product is CASSITVRETQYF.

This clonotype has ten or more counts. The chain recombines TRBV2 with TRBJ2-1; 8 bases match TRBD1. Trimming at V came to 3 bases and at J to 12 bases, leaving 13 bases not matched to a gene. Germline-derived CDR1 and CDR2 are SNHLY and FYNNEI. CDR3 size: 15 residues. This CDR3 reads CASSEDRDLLLLQFF. DNA for the CDR3: TGTGCCAGCAGTGAGGACAGGGACCTGCTCCTTTTGCAGTTCTTC.

This clonotype has just a few counts. The J gene is TRBJ2-3, the V gene TRBV27; D is perhaps TRBD2 (7 bases). CDR3 length: 16 residues. V gave up 3 bases and J gave up 5 bases, with 18 bases separating them. The germline gives CDR1 MNHEY, CDR2 SMNVEV (reference sequence). This CDR3 is CASSFGGGLSGDTQYF. DNA of the CDR3: TGTGCCAGCAGTTTTGGCGGGGGCCTCTCGGGAGATACGCAGTATTTT.

This clonotype was seen a few times. The V call is TRBV7-6, the J call TRBJ1-3; 9 nucleotides match TRBD1. CDR3 length: 15 residues. J was trimmed by 5 bases and V by 5 bases; bases with no gene match: 7. Germline lookup yields CDR1 SGHVS and CDR2 FNYEAQ. The CDR3 here is CASSARDRERNTIYF. DNA for the CDR3: TGTGCCAGCAGCGCCCGGGACAGGGAAAGAAACACCATATATTTT. Together with reference TRBV7-6 and TRBJ1-3, the CDR3 gives the full variable domain: GAGVSQSPRYKVTKRGQDVALRCDPISGHVSLYWYRQALGQGPEFLTYFNYEAQQDKSGLPNDRFSAERPEGSISTLTIQRTEQRDSAMYRCASSARDRERNTIYFGEGSWLTVV.

This clonotype was detected only a few times. V and J are TRBV28 and TRBJ1-3; the D gene is possibly TRBD1 (6 bases). The CDR3 runs to 16 residues. Germline loops: CDR1 MDHEN, CDR2 SYDVKM. V lost 5 bases, J lost 2 bases, and 16 bases lay in between. CDR3 nucleotide sequence: TGTGCCAGCAGTAGCTTATTCAGGGACACTGGAAACACCATATATTTT. Protein: CASSSLFRDTGNTIYF. The full variable domain, rest sourced from reference TRBV28 and TRBJ1-3, is DVKVTQSSRYLVKRTGEKVFLECVQDMDHENMFWYRQDPGLGLRLIYFSYDVKMKEKGDIPEGYSVSREKKERFSLILESASTNQTSMYLCASSSLFRDTGNTIYFGEGSWLTVV.

This clonotype was counted many times. This rearrangement joins TRBV7-8 to TRBJ1-2; no clear D. CDR1 and CDR2 from the germline V gene are SGHVS and FQNEAQ. This CDR3 has 17 amino acids. Trimming cost V 5 bases and J 4 bases, with 23 bases left between them. CDR3 region: CASSRGSVVTGTYGYTF. CDR3 bases: TGTGCCAGCAGCCGGGGTAGTGTCGTCACCGGTACCTATGGCTACACCTTC.

In its sample, this clonotype was seen a few times. The chain uses TRBV7-6 and TRBJ2-1; D might be TRBD1 or TRBD2, each matching 5 bases. Deletions cut 2 bases from V and 0 bases from J, with 11 bases between. The V gene's germline CDR1 is SGHVS and CDR2 FNYEAQ. There are 16 residues in the CDR3. CDR3 DNA sequence: TGTGCCAGCAGCTTACCGGGGCGGAGCTCCTACAATGAGCAGTTCTTC. Protein product: CASSLPGRSSYNEQFF.

CDR3 nucleotide sequence: TGTGCCAGCAGCGGGGACAGGCCCCAAGAGACCCAGTACTTC. Its translation: CASSGDRPQETQYF. The genes are TRBV13 and TRBJ2-5; TRBD1 agrees at 8 bases. CDR3 length: 14 amino acids. Per the germline V gene, CDR1 is PRHDT and CDR2 is FYEKMQ (reference sequence). V lost 5 bases to trimming and J lost 1 base; unmatched junction nucleotides: 3.

The rearrangement links TRBV12-5 to TRBJ1-5; D uncertain. Germline V gives CDR1 LGHNT, CDR2 FRNRAP. CDR3 length: 14 residues. Trimming took 1 base from V and 5 from J, leaving 9 bases between them. CDR3 residues: CASGLAPVDQPQHF. The CDR3 bases are TGTGCTAGTGGTTTGGCCCCGGTTGATCAGCCCCAGCATTTT.